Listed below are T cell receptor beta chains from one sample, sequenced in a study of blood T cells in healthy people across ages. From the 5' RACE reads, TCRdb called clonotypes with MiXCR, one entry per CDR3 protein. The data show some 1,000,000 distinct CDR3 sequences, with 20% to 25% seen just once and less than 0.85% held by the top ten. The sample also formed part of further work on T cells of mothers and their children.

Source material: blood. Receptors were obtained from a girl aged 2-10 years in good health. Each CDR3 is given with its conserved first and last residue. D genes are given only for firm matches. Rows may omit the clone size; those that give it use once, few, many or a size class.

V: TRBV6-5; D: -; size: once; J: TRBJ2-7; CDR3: CASSYRLRSSYEQYF; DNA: TGTGCCAGCAGTTACCGACTGAGGAGCTCCTACGAGCAGTACTTC
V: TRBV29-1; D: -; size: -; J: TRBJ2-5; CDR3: CSVEGGLKTETQYF; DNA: TGCAGCGTTGAGGGGGGACTTAAGACTGAGACCCAGTACTTC
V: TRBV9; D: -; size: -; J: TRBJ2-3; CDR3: CASSPNVGARGDTQYF; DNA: TGTGCCAGCAGCCCCAATGTGGGGGCCCGTGGTGATACGCAGTATTTT
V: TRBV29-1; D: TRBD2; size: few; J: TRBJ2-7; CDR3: CSVEEGPAGQTYEQYF; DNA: TGCAGCGTTGAAGAAGGACCAGCGGGGCAAACCTACGAGCAGTACTTC
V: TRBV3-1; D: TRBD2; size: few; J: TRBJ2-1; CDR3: CASSAPGRLAGARQFF; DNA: TGTGCCAGCAGTGCCCCCGGTCGACTAGCGGGAGCTCGGCAGTTCTTC
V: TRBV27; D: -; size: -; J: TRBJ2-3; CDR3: CASSWSSVGTDTQYF; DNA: TGTGCCAGCAGTTGGTCTAGCGTAGGCACAGATACGCAGTATTTT
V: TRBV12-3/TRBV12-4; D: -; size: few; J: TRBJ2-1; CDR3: CASRPPLRHNEQFF; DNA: TGTGCCAGCAGACCACCTTTAAGGCACAATGAGCAGTTCTTC
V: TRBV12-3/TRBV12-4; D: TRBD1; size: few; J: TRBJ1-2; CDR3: CASSLAAGTANYGYTF; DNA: TGTGCCAGCAGTTTAGCAGCCGGGACAGCTAACTATGGCTACACCTTC
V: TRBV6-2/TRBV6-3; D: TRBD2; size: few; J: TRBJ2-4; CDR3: CASTAGRDVVKNIQYF; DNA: TGTGCCAGCACCGCAGGGAGGGACGTGGTCAAAAACATTCAGTACTTC
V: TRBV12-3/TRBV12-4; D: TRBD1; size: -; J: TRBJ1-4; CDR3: CASSLRTGGLGEKLFF; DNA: TGTGCCAGCAGTTTAAGGACAGGGGGCTTGGGGGAAAAACTGTTTTTT
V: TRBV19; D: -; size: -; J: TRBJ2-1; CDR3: CACTTQGSEQFF; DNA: TGTGCCTGTACCACACAGGGTTCTGAGCAGTTCTTC
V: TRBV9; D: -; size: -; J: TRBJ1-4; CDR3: CASSARDSGGEELFF; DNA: TGTGCCAGCAGCGCGCGGGACTCCGGAGGTGAAGAGCTGTTTTTT
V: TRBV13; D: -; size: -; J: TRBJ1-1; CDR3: CASSHRSGTREAFF; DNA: TGTGCCAGCAGTCACCGGAGCGGGACACGGGAAGCTTTCTTT
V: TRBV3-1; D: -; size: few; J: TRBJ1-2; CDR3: CASSQAGVGTSNYGYTF; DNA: TGTGCCAGCAGCCAAGCTGGAGTTGGGACTTCTAACTATGGCTACACCTTC
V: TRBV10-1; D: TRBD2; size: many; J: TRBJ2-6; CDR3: CASHQTGVAGSGANVLTF; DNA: TGCGCCAGCCACCAAACGGGGGTAGCGGGCTCTGGGGCCAACGTCCTGACTTTC
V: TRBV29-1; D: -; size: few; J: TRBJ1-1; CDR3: CSVAGGTTEAFF; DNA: TGCAGCGTTGCCGGGGGTACGACTGAAGCTTTCTTT
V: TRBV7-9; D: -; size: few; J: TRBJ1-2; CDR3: CASSLANSGLNYGYTF; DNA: TGTGCCAGCAGCTTAGCGAATTCAGGGCTTAACTATGGCTACACCTTC
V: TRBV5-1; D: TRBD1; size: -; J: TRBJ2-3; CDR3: CAGSKGQPTDTQYF; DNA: TGCGCCGGCAGCAAGGGACAGCCGACAGATACGCAGTATTTT
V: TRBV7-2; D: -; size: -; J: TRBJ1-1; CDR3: CASSSLRLNTEAFF; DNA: TGTGCCAGCAGCTCCCTGCGGTTAAACACTGAAGCTTTCTTT
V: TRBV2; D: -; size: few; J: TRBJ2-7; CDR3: CASRGLENNEQYF; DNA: TGTGCCAGCAGGGGACTCGAGAACAACGAGCAGTACTTC
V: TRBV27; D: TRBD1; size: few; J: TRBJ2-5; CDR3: CASSSFSGTEFQETQYF; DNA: TGTGCCAGCAGTTCGTTCTCCGGGACAGAATTTCAAGAGACCCAGTACTTC
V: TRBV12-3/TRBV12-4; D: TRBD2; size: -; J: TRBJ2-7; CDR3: CASTTGGYSYEQYF; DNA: TGTGCCAGCACTACGGGAGGGTACTCCTACGAGCAGTACTTC
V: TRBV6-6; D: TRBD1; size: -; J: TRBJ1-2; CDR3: CASSPVGQASYGYTF; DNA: TGTGCCAGCAGTCCCGTGGGACAGGCGTCTTATGGCTACACCTTC
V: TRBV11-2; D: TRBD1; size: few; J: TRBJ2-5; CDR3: CASSLGYEGTGQETQYF; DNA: TGTGCCAGCAGCTTAGGGTATGAGGGGACAGGCCAAGAGACCCAGTACTTC
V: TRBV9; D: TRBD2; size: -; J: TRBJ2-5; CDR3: CASSLGTAGGPETQYF; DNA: TGTGCCAGCAGCCTGGGTACGGCGGGAGGGCCAGAGACCCAGTACTTC
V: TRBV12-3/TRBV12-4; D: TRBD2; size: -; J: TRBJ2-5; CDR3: CASSYGGKRGETQYF; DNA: TGTGCCAGCAGTTACGGGGGGAAGAGGGGAGAGACCCAGTACTTC
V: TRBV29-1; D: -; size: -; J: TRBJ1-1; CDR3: CSVFTARGNTEAFF; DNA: TGCAGCGTTTTCACAGCCAGGGGGAACACTGAAGCTTTCTTT
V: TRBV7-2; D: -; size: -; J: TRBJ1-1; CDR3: CASSLQGKFGEAFF; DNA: TGTGCCAGCAGCTTACAGGGGAAATTTGGTGAAGCTTTCTTT
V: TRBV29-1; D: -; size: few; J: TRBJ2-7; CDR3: CSVEGHESDYEQYF; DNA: TGCAGCGTTGAAGGTCACGAGTCCGACTACGAGCAGTACTTC
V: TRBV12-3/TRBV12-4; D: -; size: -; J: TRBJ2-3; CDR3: CASSMTAALALWTQYF; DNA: TGTGCCAGCAGTATGACAGCGGCTCTAGCCCTTTGGACGCAGTATTTT
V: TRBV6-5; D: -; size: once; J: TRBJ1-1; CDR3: CASRPGAPAEAFF; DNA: TGTGCCAGCAGGCCAGGGGCCCCGGCTGAAGCTTTCTTT
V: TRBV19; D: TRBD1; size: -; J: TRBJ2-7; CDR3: CASGSGTGNPYEQYF; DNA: TGTGCCAGTGGCTCTGGGACAGGCAATCCCTACGAGCAGTACTTC
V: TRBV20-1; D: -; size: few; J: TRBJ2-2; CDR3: CSAPSDRNTGELFF; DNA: TGCAGTGCCCCGTCTGACAGGAACACCGGGGAGCTGTTTTTT
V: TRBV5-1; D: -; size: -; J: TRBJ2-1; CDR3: CASMGLSSGRWSYNEQFF; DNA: TGCGCCAGCATGGGACTTTCTTCTGGGCGGTGGTCCTACAATGAGCAGTTCTTC
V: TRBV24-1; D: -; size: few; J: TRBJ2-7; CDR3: CATSDLESYEQYF; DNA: TGTGCCACCAGTGATTTAGAGTCCTACGAGCAGTACTTC
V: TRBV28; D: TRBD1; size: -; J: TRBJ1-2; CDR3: CATIRTGDYGYTF; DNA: TGTGCCACCATCCGGACAGGGGACTATGGCTACACCTTC
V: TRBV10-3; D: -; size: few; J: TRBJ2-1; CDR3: CAIGQPANSYNEQFF; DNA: TGTGCCATCGGACAACCAGCGAACTCCTACAATGAGCAGTTCTTC
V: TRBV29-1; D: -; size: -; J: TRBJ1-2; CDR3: CSAAGLLGGYTF; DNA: TGCAGCGCCGCAGGTCTCCTGGGAGGCTACACCTTC
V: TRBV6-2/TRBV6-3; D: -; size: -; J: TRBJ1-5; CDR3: CASSLHLQGPVGNQPQHF; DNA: TGTGCCAGCAGCCTACATCTCCAGGGTCCGGTGGGCAATCAGCCCCAGCATTTT
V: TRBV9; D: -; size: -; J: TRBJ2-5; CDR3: CASSVSTTAQETQYF; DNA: TGTGCCAGCAGCGTTTCGACCACAGCGCAAGAGACCCAGTACTTC
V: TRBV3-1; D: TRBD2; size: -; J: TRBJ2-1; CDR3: CASSQDKPQRDSYNEQFF; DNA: TGTGCCAGCAGCCAAGATAAGCCCCAGCGGGACTCCTACAATGAGCAGTTCTTC
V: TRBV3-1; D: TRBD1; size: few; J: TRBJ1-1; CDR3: CASHTGVQAFF; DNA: TGTGCCAGCCATACAGGGGTCCAAGCTTTCTTT
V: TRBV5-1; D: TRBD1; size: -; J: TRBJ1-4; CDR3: CASSLGQGTSEKLFF; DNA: TGCGCCAGCAGCTTGGGACAGGGGACGAGTGAAAAACTGTTTTTT